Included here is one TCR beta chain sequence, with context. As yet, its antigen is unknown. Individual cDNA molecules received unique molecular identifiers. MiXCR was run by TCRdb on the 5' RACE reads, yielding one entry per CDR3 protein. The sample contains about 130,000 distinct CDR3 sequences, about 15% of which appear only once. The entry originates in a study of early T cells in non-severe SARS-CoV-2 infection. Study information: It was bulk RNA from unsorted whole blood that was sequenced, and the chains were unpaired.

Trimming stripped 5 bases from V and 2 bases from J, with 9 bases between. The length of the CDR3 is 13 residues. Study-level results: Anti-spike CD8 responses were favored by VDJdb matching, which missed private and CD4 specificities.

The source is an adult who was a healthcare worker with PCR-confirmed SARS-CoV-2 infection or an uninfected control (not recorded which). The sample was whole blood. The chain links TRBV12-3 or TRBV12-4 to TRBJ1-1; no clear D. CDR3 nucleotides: TGTGCCAGCAGTCGGGAGGCCAACACTGAAGCTTTCTTT. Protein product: CASSREANTEAFF.